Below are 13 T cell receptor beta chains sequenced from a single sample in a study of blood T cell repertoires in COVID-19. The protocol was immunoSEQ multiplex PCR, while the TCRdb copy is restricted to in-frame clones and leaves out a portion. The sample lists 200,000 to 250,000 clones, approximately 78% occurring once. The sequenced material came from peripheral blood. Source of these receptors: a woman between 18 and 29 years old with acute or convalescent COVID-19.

The CDR3 sequence is CASSLERGYTF. The CDR3, as DNA: TGTGCCAGCAGCTTAGAACGGGGCTACACCTTC. This rearrangement joins TRBV5-5 to TRBJ1-2; D ambiguous. The germline V gene encodes CDR1 SGHKS and CDR2 YYEKEE (reference sequence). CDR3 length: 11 amino acids. V lost 2 bases to trimming and J lost 8 bases, with 7 bases between them.

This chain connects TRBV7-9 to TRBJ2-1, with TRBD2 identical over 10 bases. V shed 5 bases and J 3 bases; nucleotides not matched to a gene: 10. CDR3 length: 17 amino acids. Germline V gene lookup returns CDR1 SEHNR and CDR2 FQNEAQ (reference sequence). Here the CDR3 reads CASSRSRTSGGYNEQFF. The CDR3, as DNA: TGTGCCAGCAGCAGATCTAGGACTAGCGGAGGCTACAATGAGCAGTTCTTC.

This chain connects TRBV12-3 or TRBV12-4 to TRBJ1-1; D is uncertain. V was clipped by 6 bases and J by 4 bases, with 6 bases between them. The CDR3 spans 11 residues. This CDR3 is CASSLFTEAFF. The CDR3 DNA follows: TGTGCCAGCAGCTTGTTCACTGAAGCTTTCTTT.

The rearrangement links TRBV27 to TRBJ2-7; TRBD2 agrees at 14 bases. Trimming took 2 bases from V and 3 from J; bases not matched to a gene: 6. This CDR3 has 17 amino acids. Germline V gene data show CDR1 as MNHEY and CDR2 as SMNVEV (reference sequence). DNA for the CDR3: TGTGCCAGCAGTTTACGCGGGACTAGCGGGAGATTCTACGAGCAGTACTTC. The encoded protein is CASSLRGTSGRFYEQYF.

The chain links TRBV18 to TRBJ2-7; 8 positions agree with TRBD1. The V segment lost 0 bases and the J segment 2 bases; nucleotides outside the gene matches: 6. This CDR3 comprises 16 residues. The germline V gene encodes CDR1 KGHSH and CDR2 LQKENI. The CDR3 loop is CASSPPATGETYEQYF. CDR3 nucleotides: TGTGCCAGCTCACCACCGGCGACAGGGGAGACCTACGAGCAGTACTTC.

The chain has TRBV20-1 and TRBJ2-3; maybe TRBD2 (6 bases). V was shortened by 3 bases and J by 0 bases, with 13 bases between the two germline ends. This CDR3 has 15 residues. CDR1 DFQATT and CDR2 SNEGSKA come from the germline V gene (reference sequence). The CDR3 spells CSASNAGTSTDTQYF. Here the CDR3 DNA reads TGCAGTGCTAGTAATGCGGGGACTAGCACAGATACGCAGTATTTT.

This CDR3 is CASSQGGQALTDTQYF. The DNA of the CDR3 is TGCGCCAGCAGCCAAGGGGGACAGGCCCTCACAGATACGCAGTATTTT. V gene TRBV4-3 combines with J gene TRBJ2-3; 8 bases line up with TRBD1. The V gene end was trimmed by 1 base and the J gene end by 2 bases; junction bases not matched to a gene: 5. This CDR3 has 16 amino acids. The germline CDR1 and CDR2 sequences are LGHNA and YSLEER.

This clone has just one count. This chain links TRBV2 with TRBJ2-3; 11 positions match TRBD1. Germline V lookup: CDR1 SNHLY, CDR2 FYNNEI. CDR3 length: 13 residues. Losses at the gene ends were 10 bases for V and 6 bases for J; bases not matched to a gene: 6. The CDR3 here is CATDRGRGDTQYF. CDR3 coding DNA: TGTGCCACGGACAGGGGGCGAGGCGATACGCAGTATTTT.

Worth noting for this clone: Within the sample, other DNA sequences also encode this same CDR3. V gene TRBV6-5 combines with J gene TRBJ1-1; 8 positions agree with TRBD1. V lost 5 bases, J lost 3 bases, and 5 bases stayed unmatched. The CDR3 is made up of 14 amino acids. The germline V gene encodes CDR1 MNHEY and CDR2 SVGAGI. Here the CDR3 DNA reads TGTGCCAGCAGTCCAGGGACAGGAGACACTGAAGCTTTCTTT. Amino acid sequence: CASSPGTGDTEAFF.

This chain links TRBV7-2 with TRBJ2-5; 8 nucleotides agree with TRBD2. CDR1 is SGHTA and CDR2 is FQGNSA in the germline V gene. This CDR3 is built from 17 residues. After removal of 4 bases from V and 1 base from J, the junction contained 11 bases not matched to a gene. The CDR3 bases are TGTGCCAGCAGCTCCCGTCCGGCGGGAGGTTTCCAAGAGACCCAGTACTTC. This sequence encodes CASSSRPAGGFQETQYF.

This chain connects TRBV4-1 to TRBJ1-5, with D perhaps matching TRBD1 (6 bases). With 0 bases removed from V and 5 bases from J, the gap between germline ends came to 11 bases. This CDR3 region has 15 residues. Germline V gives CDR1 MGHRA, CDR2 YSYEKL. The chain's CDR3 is CASSQERDTDQPQHF. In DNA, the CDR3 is TGCGCCAGCAGCCAAGAAAGGGACACAGATCAGCCCCAGCATTTT.

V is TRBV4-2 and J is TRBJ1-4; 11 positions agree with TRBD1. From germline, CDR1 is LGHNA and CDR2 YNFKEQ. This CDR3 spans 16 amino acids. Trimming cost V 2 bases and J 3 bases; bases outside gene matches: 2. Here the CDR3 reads CASSQRDRGSNEKLFF. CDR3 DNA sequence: TGTGCCAGCAGCCAAAGGGACAGGGGGTCTAATGAAAAACTGTTTTTT.

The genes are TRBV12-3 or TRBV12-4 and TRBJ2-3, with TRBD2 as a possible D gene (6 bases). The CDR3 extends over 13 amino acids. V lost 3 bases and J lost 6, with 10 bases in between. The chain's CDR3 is CASSFGGVDTQYF. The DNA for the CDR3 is TGTGCCAGCAGTTTCGGCGGGGTGGATACGCAGTATTTT.